This TCR beta chain appears in the sequencing data of a study of Ad26.COV2.S vaccination and SARS-CoV-2 variants. General study points: Those who received the vaccine showed greater spike-specific TCR breadth than those given placebo. TCR breadth and depth estimates may have understated total T cell responses.

This clone showed up just once. Its antigen is still unknown. V was pared by 0 bases and J by 2 bases, with 12 bases between. This CDR3 is built from 15 residues. Looked up from germline, CDR1 is SGDLS and CDR2 is YYNGEE. Assay used: immunoSEQ multiplex PCR; TCRdb lists only in-frame clones, some missing. The sample lists a few hundred thousand clones, approximately 90% seen once, with under 2% in the top ten. Treatment noted: around 19 received Ad26.COV2.S at low or high dose, single or two shots; about 5 received placebo; per-sample allocation not given. After the first vaccine or placebo injection, samples were drawn on day 63. Immunization relied on an Ad26 vector, which expressed Wuhan-strain SARS-CoV-2 spike.

This clonotype originated in a person between 18 and 65 years old who received the Ad26.COV2.S COVID-19 vaccine or a placebo. Source: peripheral blood, taken in a trial of Ad26.COV2.S vaccine versus placebo. The chain couples TRBV9 to TRBJ2-7, with D hard to call. The CDR3 is CASSVGAAETYEQYF. The CDR3, as DNA: TGTGCCAGCAGCGTAGGTGCCGCGGAGACCTACGAGCAGTACTTC.